These 6 T cell receptor beta chains share one sample of origin, sequenced in a study of a mutant IDH1 vaccine in newly diagnosed glioma listed by TCRdb under 2021. No antigen is known for these receptors. Library construction relied on the immunoSEQ multiplex PCR assay. Entries here come from immuneACCESS through TCRdb and include only in-frame sequences with V and J called. Some clones fail to appear in such tables; in the studies checked, an unresolved V gene covers under half of the shortfall, and the cause of the remainder is unknown. The sample table contains about 32,000 clones; only one count was recorded for 78% of them. Clones ranked in the top ten supply approximately 25% of the sample. In light of the paper, this sample's time point label describes: week 11, during vaccination. Each vaccine dose was 300 ug of a 20-mer mutant IDH1 peptide in Montanide, given subcutaneously with topical imiquimod.

The sample here was PBMCs, taken from a glioma patient whose treatment included an IDH1 peptide vaccine. These receptors came from a man younger than 45 with glioma.

The rearrangement uses TRBV28 and TRBJ1-2; TRBD1 matches 12 bases. The CDR3 contains 14 residues. Germline V lookup: CDR1 MDHEN, CDR2 SYDVKM. The V gene end was trimmed by 5 bases and the J gene end by 9 bases; junction bases not matched to a gene: 7. CDR3 bases: TGTGCCAGCAGTACCGGGACAGGGGGCATTAGCTACACCTTC. This sequence encodes CASSTGTGGISYTF.

This clone was seen only a few times. V is TRBV13 and J is TRBJ2-2; D unresolved. Trimming removed 5 bases at V and 8 bases at J, with 9 bases between. Looked up from germline, CDR1 is PRHDT and CDR2 is FYEKMQ (reference sequence). CDR3 length: 12 residues. CDR3 in amino acids: CASSPHKGELFF. As DNA, the CDR3 is TGTGCCAGCAGCCCCCATAAGGGGGAGCTGTTTTTT.

V is TRBV6-5 and J is TRBJ1-1, with D possibly being TRBD1 (5 bases). V lost 6 bases and J lost 7, with 18 bases in between. The CDR3 contains 14 residues. CDR1 MNHEY and CDR2 SVGAGI come from the germline V gene. As DNA, the CDR3 is TGTGCCAGCAGGGCCGGGACCGCGGGAATTGAAGCTTTCTTT. Amino acids: CASRAGTAGIEAFF.

The V call is TRBV5-6, the J call TRBJ2-7; TRBD1 agrees at 11 bases. Germline-derived CDR1 and CDR2 are SGHDT and YYEEEE. V dropped 3 bases and J dropped 9; count of bases not matched to a gene: 8. The CDR3 runs 14 residues. The CDR3 loop is CASSWTGQGGWQYF. CDR3 sequence (DNA): TGTGCCAGCAGCTGGACGGGACAGGGGGGGTGGCAGTACTTC.

The gene calls are TRBV13 and TRBJ2-1; D is possibly TRBD2 (7 bases). The CDR3 sequence is 16 residues long. Trimming shortened V by 2 bases and J by 4 bases, and 15 bases separated the two germline ends. Germline values: CDR1 PRHDT, CDR2 FYEKMQ (reference sequence). CDR3 coding DNA: TGTGCCAGCAGCTTAAGTGGACTAGGGGGATACAATGAGCAGTTCTTC. Translated, it gives CASSLSGLGGYNEQFF.

V usage is TRBV19 and J usage is TRBJ1-5; D ambiguous. Germline CDR1 is LNHDA and CDR2 is SQIVND (reference sequence). There are 16 residues in the CDR3. Between the trimmed V and J ends, which lost 5 bases and 5 bases, there was a span of 19 bases. CDR3 in DNA: TGTGCCAGTAGTGTCTCGGCGGCGATGCGGCATCAGCCCCAGCATTTT. Translated, it gives CASSVSAAMRHQPQHF. The full variable domain, completed using reference TRBV19 and TRBJ1-5, is DGGITQSPKYLFRKEGQNVTLSCEQNLNHDAMYWYRQDPGQGLRLIYYSQIVNDFQKGDIAEGYSVSREKKESFPLTVTSAQKNPTAFYLCASSVSAAMRHQPQHFGDGTRLSIL.